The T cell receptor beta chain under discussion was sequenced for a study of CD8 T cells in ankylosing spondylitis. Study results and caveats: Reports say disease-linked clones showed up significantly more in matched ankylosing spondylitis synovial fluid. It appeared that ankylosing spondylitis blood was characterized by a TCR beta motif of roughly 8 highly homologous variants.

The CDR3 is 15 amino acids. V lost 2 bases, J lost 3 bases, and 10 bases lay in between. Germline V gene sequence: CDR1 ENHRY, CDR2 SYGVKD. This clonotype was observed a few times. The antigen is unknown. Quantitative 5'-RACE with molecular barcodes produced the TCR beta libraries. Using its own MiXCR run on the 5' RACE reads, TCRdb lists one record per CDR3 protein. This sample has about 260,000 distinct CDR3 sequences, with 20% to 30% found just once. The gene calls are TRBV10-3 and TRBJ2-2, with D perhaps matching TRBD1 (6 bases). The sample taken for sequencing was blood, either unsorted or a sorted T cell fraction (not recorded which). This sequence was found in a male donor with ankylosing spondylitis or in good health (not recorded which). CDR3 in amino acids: CAISETGPDTGELFF. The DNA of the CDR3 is TGTGCCATCAGTGAGACAGGGCCGGACACCGGGGAGCTGTTTTTT.